This T cell receptor beta chain was recorded in a study of T cell repertoires in cytomegalovirus infection. In the study overall: From public TCR beta signatures came an indication of both CMV infection and matching HLA type. Findings and caveats of the study: It was HLA-C-restricted CMV-specific TCR beta clonotypes that dominated the response ex vivo. Identification of carriers of CMV plus the relevant HLA was performed using cumulative public TCR beta family frequency.

TCRdb re-called the reads with MiXCR, one entry per CDR3 protein. The table lists roughly 180,000 distinct CDR3 sequences, 28% of them singletons. In this sample, this clonotype turned up a few times. No antigen is known for it. Looked up from germline, CDR1 is LNHDA and CDR2 is SQIVND (reference sequence). The V end lost 11 bases, the J end lost 4 bases, and 17 bases lay between the germline ends. The CDR3 consists of 13 residues. J is TRBJ1-2 and V is TRBV19; unclear D gene. This TCR derives from a human donor in good health (CMV status not recorded). Some clones in this sample may be carry-over from other donors' samples. The material sequenced was PBMCs. Here the CDR3 DNA reads TGTGCCTCTCAAGGTAGCGCTGGCTATGGCTACACCTTC. Residues: CASQGSAGYGYTF.